This passage covers 27 T cell receptor beta chains from one sample sequenced in a study of blood T cell repertoires in COVID-19. Sequenced by immunoSEQ multiplex PCR; TCRdb stores in-frame clones only, minus some. The data show 150,000 to 200,000 clones, less than 85% seen once. Sequencing was carried out using peripheral blood. The receptors were sampled from a human donor with acute or convalescent COVID-19. The donor label of this sample is uncertain.

The chain couples TRBV7-2 to TRBJ2-1; 7 nucleotides align to TRBD2. CDR3 length: 14 residues. Germline loops: CDR1 SGHTA, CDR2 FQGNSA. V was clipped by 3 bases and J by 4 bases; unmatched bases: 3. CDR3 bases: TGTGCCAGCAGCTTGGGGGGGTTTTACAATGAGCAGTTCTTC. Its translation: CASSLGGFYNEQFF.

The chain couples TRBV11-3 to TRBJ2-3; no clear D. The CDR3 is made up of 13 amino acids. Germline V gene sequence: CDR1 SGHNT, CDR2 YENEEA. V lost 5 bases and J 6 bases, leaving 12 bases between the germline ends. The CDR3 spells CASSPRSGDTQYF. Written as DNA, the CDR3 is TGTGCCAGCAGCCCTAGGAGTGGGGATACGCAGTATTTT.

The chain carries TRBV5-1 and TRBJ2-5; 9 bases align to TRBD2. Germline-derived CDR1 and CDR2 are SGHRS and YFSETQ. The CDR3 consists of 15 residues. V lost 0 bases and J lost 4; bases outside the gene matches: 4. Written as DNA, the CDR3 is TGCGCCAGCAGCTTGGGACTAGCGGAGCGAGAGACCCAGTACTTC. This gives the protein CASSLGLAERETQYF.

This clone was seen only once. This rearrangement joins TRBV7-3 to TRBJ1-1; the match to TRBD1 covers 7 bases. Germline CDR1 reads SGHTA; CDR2 reads FQGTGA. There are 14 residues in the CDR3. The junction had 6 bases not matched to a gene; V was cut back by 3 bases and J by 5 bases. DNA of the CDR3: TGTGCCAGCAGCTTGGACAGGATTGGAACTGAAGCTTTCTTT. This codes for CASSLDRIGTEAFF.

The J gene is TRBJ1-2, the V gene TRBV24-1; TRBD1 might be the D (6 bases). V lost 4 bases to trimming and J lost 2 bases, with 10 bases between them. The CDR3 covers 14 residues. Germline assignment: CDR1 KGHDR and CDR2 SFDVKD. CDR3: CATSDPGTNYGYTF. The CDR3 region has the DNA TGTGCCACCAGTGACCCCGGGACAAACTATGGCTACACCTTC.

The chain is built from TRBV5-1 and TRBJ2-7; D not resolved. The CDR3 extends over 14 amino acids. Germline V lookup: CDR1 SGHRS, CDR2 YFSETQ. V was clipped by 0 bases and J by 0 bases, with 7 bases between them. DNA of the CDR3: TGCGCCAGCAGCTTGGAGAGGAACTCCTACGAGCAGTACTTC. Amino acids: CASSLERNSYEQYF.

This clone was seen a handful of times. The chain carries TRBV5-5 and TRBJ2-7, with 8 bases fitting TRBD1. CDR3 length equals 13 residues. From germline, CDR1 is SGHKS and CDR2 YYEKEE (reference sequence). With V trimmed by 4 bases and J by 9 bases, 9 bases remained unmatched. The CDR3 bases are TGTGCCAGCAGCAAACAGGGGGTCGATTGGCAGTACTTC. This sequence encodes CASSKQGVDWQYF.

This clone was picked up a small number of times. The chain carries TRBV27 and TRBJ1-3, with D maybe TRBD1 (5 bases). Germline V gene sequence: CDR1 MNHEY, CDR2 SMNVEV (reference sequence). The V and J ends lost 8 bases and 1 base respectively, with 12 bases between them. This CDR3 region has 14 residues. CDR3 nucleotide sequence: TGTGCCAGCTCTAGCGGGGGATCTGGAAACACCATATATTTT. This gives the protein CASSSGGSGNTIYF.

This chain uses TRBV5-4 with TRBJ1-1; 7 bases match TRBD1. The germline V gene has CDR1 SGHNT and CDR2 YYREEE (reference sequence). The CDR3 covers 15 residues. V trimming: 0 bases; J trimming: 1 base; junction bases outside the gene matches: 3. CDR3 nucleotide sequence: TGTGCCAGCAGCTTGGAAGGGGGCAAGAACACTGAAGCTTTCTTT. Its protein product is CASSLEGGKNTEAFF.

This clone was recorded a few times. This sequence joins TRBV5-1 and TRBJ2-2; TRBD1 matches at 7 bases. Germline CDR1 reads SGHRS; CDR2 reads YFSETQ. Unmatched junction bases numbered 10, after V lost 4 bases and J lost 4 bases. The CDR3 contains 16 residues. CDR3: CASSVYSGQSTGELFF. As DNA, the CDR3 is TGCGCCAGCAGCGTATACTCGGGACAGTCCACCGGGGAGCTGTTTTTT.

The gene calls are TRBV9 and TRBJ2-5, with 9 bases lining up with TRBD1. Germline V CDR1 and CDR2: SGDLS, YYNGEE. The CDR3 consists of 15 residues. After removal of 4 bases from V and 5 bases from J, the junction contained 9 bases not matched to a gene. The CDR3 is CASSFSGTGTETQYF. The DNA for the CDR3 is TGTGCCAGCAGCTTCAGCGGGACAGGGACGGAGACCCAGTACTTC. Full variable domain (rest looked up from reference TRBV9 and TRBJ2-5): DSGVTQTPKHLITATGQRVTLRCSPRSGDLSVYWYQQSLDQGLQFLIQYYNGEERAKGNILERFSAQQFPDLHSELNLSSLELGDSALYFCASSFSGTGTETQYFGPGTRLLVL.

This CDR3 reads CASSRERAEINTGELFF. The CDR3 DNA reads TGTGCCAGCAGCCGGGAGCGGGCCGAAATCAACACCGGGGAGCTGTTTTTT. The V gene is TRBV7-6, the J gene TRBJ2-2; weak D call: TRBD2 (6 bases). This CDR3 is 17 amino acids long. Germline lookup yields CDR1 SGHVS and CDR2 FNYEAQ. The V end was cut by 5 bases, the J end by 2 bases, with 18 bases between.

The chain combines TRBV4-2 with TRBJ1-4, with TRBD1 as a possible D gene (6 bases). The V end was cut by 1 base, the J end by 5 bases, with 14 bases between. Germline V gene data show CDR1 as LGHNA and CDR2 as YNFKEQ. This CDR3 region has 16 residues. CDR3 protein: CASSQVRTAPNEKLFF. CDR3 bases: TGTGCCAGCAGCCAAGTAAGGACAGCGCCCAATGAAAAACTGTTTTTT.

The V gene is TRBV19, the J gene TRBJ2-1; 8 nucleotides match TRBD2. V trimming: 3 bases; J trimming: 0 bases; junction bases outside the gene matches: 13. The CDR3 runs 19 residues. Germline V gene lookup returns CDR1 LNHDA and CDR2 SQIVND (reference sequence). The CDR3 here is CASSIRGAGAIFSYNEQFF. In DNA, the CDR3 is TGTGCCAGTAGTATTCGGGGAGCGGGGGCCATATTCTCCTACAATGAGCAGTTCTTC.

The rearrangement links TRBV7-2 to TRBJ2-3, with 7 bases lining up with TRBD2. This CDR3 is 17 amino acids long. V gave up 6 bases and J gave up 2 bases; unmatched junction bases: 14. Germline CDR1 is SGHTA and CDR2 is FQGNSA. The CDR3 DNA reads TGTGCCAGCAGTGGAGCTAGCGGATTTAGATACACAGATACGCAGTATTTT. It specifies CASSGASGFRYTDTQYF.

This chain connects TRBV9 to TRBJ2-2, with D hard to call. The germline V gene encodes CDR1 SGDLS and CDR2 YYNGEE. The CDR3 sequence is 15 residues long. V shed 0 bases and J shed 4 bases, with 10 bases lying between them. CDR3 DNA: TGTGCCAGCAGCGTAGTGGTTGGCGGCACCGGGGAGCTGTTTTTT. It translates to CASSVVVGGTGELFF.

The chain couples TRBV5-1 to TRBJ1-2; 9 bases fit TRBD1. Trimming took 0 bases from V and 4 from J; bases not matched to a gene: 7. The CDR3 extends over 16 amino acids. CDR1 is SGHRS and CDR2 is YFSETQ in the germline V gene. The CDR3 here is CASSLVGQGLSYGYTF. CDR3 DNA: TGCGCCAGCAGCTTGGTGGGACAGGGCCTGAGCTATGGCTACACCTTC.

The genes are TRBV2 and TRBJ2-3; 9 bases are shared with TRBD2. The germline V gene encodes CDR1 SNHLY and CDR2 FYNNEI. V lost 7 bases and J lost 6; bases outside the gene matches: 8. The CDR3 is made up of 14 amino acids. This chain's CDR3 is CASKGLAPADTQYF. The CDR3 nucleotides read TGTGCCAGCAAGGGACTAGCCCCCGCCGATACGCAGTATTTT. Complete variable domain (other parts from reference TRBV2 and TRBJ2-3): EPEVTQTPSHQVTQMGQEVILRCVPISNHLYFYWYRQILGQKVEFLVSFYNNEISEKSEIFDDQFSVERPDGSNFTLKIRSTKLEDSAMYFCASKGLAPADTQYFGPGTRLTVL.

This clone was seen more than once but under ten times. The chain is built from TRBV19 and TRBJ1-5; TRBD1 matches 9 bases. The CDR3 has 19 residues. Germline loops: CDR1 LNHDA, CDR2 SQIVND (reference sequence). V lost 3 bases, J lost 1 base, and 13 bases stayed unmatched. In DNA form, the CDR3 reads TGTGCCAGTAGTATTTCCGCGACAGGGGGAGGTGGGAGCAATCAGCCCCAGCATTTT. Protein sequence: CASSISATGGGGSNQPQHF.

The V and J genes are TRBV3-1 (or the pseudogene TRBV3-2) and TRBJ2-7, with unresolved D. The CDR3 is 14 amino acids. From germline, CDR1 is LGHDT and CDR2 YNNKEL (reference sequence). V shed 1 base and J shed 1 base, with 8 bases lying between them. The CDR3 loop reads CASSQASVSYEQYF. For the CDR3, the DNA is TGTGCCAGCAGCCAAGCAAGCGTTTCCTACGAGCAGTACTTC.

This clone was counted once. The V call is TRBV5-4, the J call TRBJ1-2; the match to TRBD1 covers 7 bases. The CDR3 has 14 amino acids. The germline CDR1 and CDR2 sequences are SGHNT and YYREEE (reference sequence). V shed 4 bases, J shed 12 bases, and the junction held 15 bases outside the gene matches. The CDR3 nucleotides read TGTGCCAGCAGCCACGGACAGGTTCCGTCGAAGCACACCTTC. This translates into CASSHGQVPSKHTF.

CDR3 sequence: CSVERQAGVETQYF. The CDR3 DNA reads TGCAGCGTTGAACGTCAAGCGGGGGTGGAGACCCAGTACTTC. This chain joins TRBV29-1 and TRBJ2-5; TRBD2 aligns across 8 bases. Losses at the gene ends were 2 bases for V and 5 bases for J; bases not matched to a gene: 7. Germline V gene data show CDR1 as SQVTM and CDR2 as ANQGSEA. The CDR3 covers 14 residues.

This clone was recorded a few times. The chain combines TRBV6-2 or TRBV6-3 with TRBJ2-1; 12 bases align to TRBD2. CDR1 is MNHEY and CDR2 is SVGEGT in the germline V gene. This CDR3 comprises 16 residues. J gave up 5 bases and V 5 bases, and 7 bases lay outside the gene matches. The CDR3 loop reads CASSHTLAGGHNEQFF. The CDR3 DNA reads as TGTGCCAGCAGTCATACACTAGCGGGGGGCCACAATGAGCAGTTCTTC.

V is TRBV18 and J is TRBJ1-2; TRBD1 is a possible D gene (5 bases). V dropped 2 bases and J dropped 4 bases, with 14 bases sitting between them. Germline V CDR1 and CDR2: KGHSH, LQKENI. CDR3 length equals 15 residues. CDR3 region: CASSPGGGARYGYTF. The CDR3 DNA reads TGTGCCAGCTCACCAGGGGGGGGAGCGCGCTATGGCTACACCTTC.

This chain joins TRBV7-9 and TRBJ1-2, with 8 bases aligning to TRBD1. The V segment lost 4 bases and the J segment 8 bases; nucleotides outside the gene matches: 12. From germline, CDR1 is SEHNR and CDR2 FQNEAQ (reference sequence). The CDR3 has 15 amino acids. The CDR3, as DNA: TGTGCCAGCAGCTCGACGGGACAGGCCTTGAGAGGCTACACCTTC. It codes for CASSSTGQALRGYTF.

The chain couples TRBV11-1 to TRBJ2-1; a possible D gene is TRBD1 (6 bases). CDR3 length: 15 residues. V was clipped by 5 bases and J by 8 bases, with 19 bases between them. Per germline, CDR1 SGHAT and CDR2 FQDESV (reference sequence). This CDR3 reads CASSKGRTAGDEQFF. The CDR3 nucleotides are TGTGCCAGCAGCAAGGGCCGTACCGCAGGGGATGAGCAGTTCTTC.

This clone was recorded once. The CDR3 protein is CASSLDRQISPLHF. The CDR3 bases are TGTGCCAGCAGCTTGGACCGACAGATTTCACCCCTCCACTTT. The chain combines TRBV5-4 with TRBJ1-6; D might be TRBD1 (5 bases). CDR1 and CDR2 from the germline V gene are SGHNT and YYREEE (reference sequence). This CDR3 region has 14 residues. With 0 bases removed from V and 9 bases from J, the gap between germline ends came to 10 bases.